This T cell receptor beta chain was sequenced during a study of CD8+CD57+ T cells in acquired aplastic anemia. Whoever was chosen for sequencing had shown CD8+CD57+ cell expansion by flow cytometry. Germline-derived CDR1 and CDR2 are KGHDR and SFDVKD. The CDR3 has 17 residues. Unmatched junction bases numbered 6, after V lost 5 bases and J lost 2 bases. According to the study, genomic DNA was the template for TCR beta VDJ and CDR3 profiling. One entry per CDR3 protein, called by TCRdb with MiXCR from the reads. Among hundreds of thousands of distinct CDR3 sequences, under 40% were seen once, and the ten largest hold 0.8% to 0.85%.

The sequencing input was sorted CD4+, CD8+, or CD8+CD57+ T cells (not recorded which) from PBMCs. The receptor was isolated from a human donor with aplastic anemia. The chain recombines TRBV24-1 with TRBJ2-3; 13 bases match TRBD2. The CDR3: CATSAPGTSGNTDTQYF. In DNA, the CDR3 is TGTGCCACCAGTGCGCCAGGGACTAGCGGGAACACAGATACGCAGTATTTT.